These 2 T cell receptor beta chains came from one sample sequenced in a study of blood T cell repertoires in COVID-19. This table comes from immunoSEQ multiplex PCR, and its TCRdb copy is limited to in-frame clones, with some not included. The sample has fewer than 300,000 clones; about 89% are singletons. What was sequenced was PBMCs or T cells enriched from blood (not recorded which). These receptors all stem from a man between 40 and 49 years old who had recovered from COVID-19.

This chain joins TRBV5-1 and TRBJ2-5; possible D gene TRBD2, 6 bases. V shed 2 bases and J shed 5 bases, with 19 bases lying between them. The CDR3 runs 16 residues. Per the germline V gene, CDR1 is SGHRS and CDR2 is YFSETQ. The CDR3 coding sequence is TGCGCCAGCAGCTTTGGGGGGAGACTAGGCCTCGAGACCCAGTACTTC. It encodes CASSFGGRLGLETQYF.

This clone came up a few times. The chain uses TRBV5-1 and TRBJ1-6, with D tentatively TRBD1 (6 bases). The V and J ends lost 5 bases and 4 bases respectively, with 13 bases between them. CDR1 and CDR2 from the germline V gene are SGHRS and YFSETQ. The CDR3 runs to 15 residues. The CDR3 reads CASSEWDKYNSPLHF. In nucleotides, the CDR3 is TGCGCCAGCAGTGAGTGGGACAAGTATAATTCACCCCTCCACTTT.